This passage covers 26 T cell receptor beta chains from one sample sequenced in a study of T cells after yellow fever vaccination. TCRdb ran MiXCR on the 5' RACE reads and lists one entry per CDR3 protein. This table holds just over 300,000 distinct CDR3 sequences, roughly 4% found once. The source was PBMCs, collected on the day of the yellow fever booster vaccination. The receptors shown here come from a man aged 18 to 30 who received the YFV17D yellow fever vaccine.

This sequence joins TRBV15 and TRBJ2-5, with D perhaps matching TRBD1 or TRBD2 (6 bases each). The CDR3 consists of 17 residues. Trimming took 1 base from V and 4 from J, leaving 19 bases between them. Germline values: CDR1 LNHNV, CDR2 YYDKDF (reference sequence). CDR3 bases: TGTGCCACCAGCAGAGGCAGAGGGGGGAACTTGGGAGAGACCCAGTACTTC. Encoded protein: CATSRGRGGNLGETQYF.

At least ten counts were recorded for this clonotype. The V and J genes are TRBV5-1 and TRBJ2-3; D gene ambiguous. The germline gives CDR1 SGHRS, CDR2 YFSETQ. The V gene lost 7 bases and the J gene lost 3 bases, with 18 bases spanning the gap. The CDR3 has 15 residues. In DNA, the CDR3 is TGCGCCAGCGGGCTGGATTGGGGTAAGACAGATACGCAGTATTTT. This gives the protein CASGLDWGKTDTQYF.

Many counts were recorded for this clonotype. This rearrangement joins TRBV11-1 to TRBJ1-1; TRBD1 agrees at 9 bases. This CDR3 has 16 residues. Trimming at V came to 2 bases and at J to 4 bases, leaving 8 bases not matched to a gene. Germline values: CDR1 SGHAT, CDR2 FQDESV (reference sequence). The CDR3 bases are TGTGCCAGCAGCTTACCACAGGGGGCCTCGCCCACTGAAGCTTTCTTT. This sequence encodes CASSLPQGASPTEAFF.

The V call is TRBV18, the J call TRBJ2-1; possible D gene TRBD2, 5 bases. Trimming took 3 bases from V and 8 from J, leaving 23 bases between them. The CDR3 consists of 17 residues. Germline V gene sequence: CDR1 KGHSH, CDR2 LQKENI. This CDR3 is CASSPRGPFHSSDEQFF. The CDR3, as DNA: TGTGCCAGCTCACCCCGGGGTCCCTTCCACAGTTCCGATGAGCAGTTCTTC.

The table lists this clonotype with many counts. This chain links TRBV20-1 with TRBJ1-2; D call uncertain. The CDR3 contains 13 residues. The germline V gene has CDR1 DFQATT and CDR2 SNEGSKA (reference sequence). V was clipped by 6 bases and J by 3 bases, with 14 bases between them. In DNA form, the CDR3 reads TGCAGTGCCAACTTCGGGCTCGACTATGGCTACACCTTC. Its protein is CSANFGLDYGYTF.

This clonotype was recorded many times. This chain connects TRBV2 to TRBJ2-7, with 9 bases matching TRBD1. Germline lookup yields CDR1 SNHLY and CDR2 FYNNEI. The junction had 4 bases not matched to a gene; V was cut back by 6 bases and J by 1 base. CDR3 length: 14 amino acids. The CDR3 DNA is TGTGCCAGCAGCCCGGGACAGGGTTCCTACGAGCAGTACGTC. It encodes CASSPGQGSYEQYV.

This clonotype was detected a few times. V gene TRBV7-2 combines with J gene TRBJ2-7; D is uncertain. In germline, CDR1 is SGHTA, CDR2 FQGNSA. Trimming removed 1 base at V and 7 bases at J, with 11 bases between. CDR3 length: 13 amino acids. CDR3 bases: TGTGCCAGCAGCTTAGTGGGCCTGTATGAGCAGTACTTC. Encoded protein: CASSLVGLYEQYF.

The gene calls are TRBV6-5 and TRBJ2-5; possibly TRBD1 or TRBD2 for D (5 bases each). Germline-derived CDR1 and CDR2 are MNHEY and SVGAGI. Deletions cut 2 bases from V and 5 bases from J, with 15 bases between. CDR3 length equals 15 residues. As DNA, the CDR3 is TGTGCCAGCAGTTACAGAGGGGTCGGGGTCGAGACCCAGTACTTC. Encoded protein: CASSYRGVGVETQYF.

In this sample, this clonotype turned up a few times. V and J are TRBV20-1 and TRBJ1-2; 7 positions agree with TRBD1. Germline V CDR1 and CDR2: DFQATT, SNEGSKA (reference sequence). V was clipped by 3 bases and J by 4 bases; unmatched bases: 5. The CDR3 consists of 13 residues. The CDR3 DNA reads TGCAGTGCTAGCCCTACAGGGGTCTATGGCTACACCTTC. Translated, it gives CSASPTGVYGYTF.

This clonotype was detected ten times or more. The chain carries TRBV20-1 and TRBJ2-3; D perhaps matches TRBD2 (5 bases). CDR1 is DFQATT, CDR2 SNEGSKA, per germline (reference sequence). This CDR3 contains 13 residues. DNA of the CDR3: TGCAGAACAGCGGAACTTTTCACAGATACGCAGTATTTT. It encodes CRTAELFTDTQYF.

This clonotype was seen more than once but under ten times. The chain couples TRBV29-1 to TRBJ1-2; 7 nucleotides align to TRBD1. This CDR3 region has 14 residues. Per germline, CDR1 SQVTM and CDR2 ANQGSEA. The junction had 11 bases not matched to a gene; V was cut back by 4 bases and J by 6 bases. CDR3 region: CSVAFPLTGNGYTF. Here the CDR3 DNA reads TGCAGCGTTGCCTTCCCGCTGACAGGGAATGGCTACACCTTC.

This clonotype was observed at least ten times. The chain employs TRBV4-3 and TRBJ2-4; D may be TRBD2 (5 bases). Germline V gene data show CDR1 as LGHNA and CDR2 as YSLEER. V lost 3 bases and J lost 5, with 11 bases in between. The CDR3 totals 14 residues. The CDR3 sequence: CASSQEISENIQYF. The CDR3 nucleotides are TGCGCCAGCAGCCAGGAGATTAGCGAAAACATTCAGTACTTC.

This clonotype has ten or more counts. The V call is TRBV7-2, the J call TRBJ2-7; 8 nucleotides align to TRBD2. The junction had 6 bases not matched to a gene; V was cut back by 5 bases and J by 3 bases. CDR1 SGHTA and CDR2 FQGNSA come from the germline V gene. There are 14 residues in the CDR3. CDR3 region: CASSARLAIYEQYF. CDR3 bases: TGTGCCAGCAGCGCCAGACTAGCGATCTACGAGCAGTACTTC.

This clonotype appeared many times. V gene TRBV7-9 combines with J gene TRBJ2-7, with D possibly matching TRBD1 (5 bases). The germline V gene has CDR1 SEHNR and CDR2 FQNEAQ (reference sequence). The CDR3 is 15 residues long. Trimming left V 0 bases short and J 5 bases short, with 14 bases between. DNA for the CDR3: TGTGCCAGCAGCTTAGCGCCTAAACAGGAAGACGAGCAGTACGTC. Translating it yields CASSLAPKQEDEQYV.

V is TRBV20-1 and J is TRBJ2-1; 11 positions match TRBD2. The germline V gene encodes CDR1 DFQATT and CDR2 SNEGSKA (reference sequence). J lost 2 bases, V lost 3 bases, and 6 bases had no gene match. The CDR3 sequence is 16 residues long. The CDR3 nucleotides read TGCAGTGCTAGGAGCCTAGCGGGGGGAACCTACAATGAGCAGTTCTTC. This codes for CSARSLAGGTYNEQFF.

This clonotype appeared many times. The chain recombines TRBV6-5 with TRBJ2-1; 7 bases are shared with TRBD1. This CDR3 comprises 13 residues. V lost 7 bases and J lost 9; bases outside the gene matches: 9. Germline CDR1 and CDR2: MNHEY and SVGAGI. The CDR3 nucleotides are TGTGCCAGCAAAAAGGGGGCCAGGATTGAGCAGTTCTTC. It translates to CASKKGARIEQFF.

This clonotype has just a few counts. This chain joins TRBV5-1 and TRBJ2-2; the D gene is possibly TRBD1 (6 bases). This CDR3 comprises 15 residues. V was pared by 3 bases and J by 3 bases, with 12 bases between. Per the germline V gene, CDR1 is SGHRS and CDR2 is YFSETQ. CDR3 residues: CASSSYRVDTGELFF. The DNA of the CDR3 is TGCGCCAGCAGCTCCTACAGGGTGGACACCGGGGAGCTGTTTTTT.

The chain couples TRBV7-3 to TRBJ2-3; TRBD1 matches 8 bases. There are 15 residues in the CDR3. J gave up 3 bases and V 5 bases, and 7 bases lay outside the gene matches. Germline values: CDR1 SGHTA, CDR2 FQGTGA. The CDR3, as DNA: TGTGCCAGCAGCGAACGAGGGACAGGTACAGATACGCAGTATTTT. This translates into CASSERGTGTDTQYF.

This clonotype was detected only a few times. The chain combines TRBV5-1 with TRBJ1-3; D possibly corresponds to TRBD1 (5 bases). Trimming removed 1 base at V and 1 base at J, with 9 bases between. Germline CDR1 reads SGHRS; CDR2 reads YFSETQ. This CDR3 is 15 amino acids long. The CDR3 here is CASSLHRPSGNTIYF. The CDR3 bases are TGCGCCAGCAGCTTGCACAGGCCATCTGGAAACACCATATATTTT.

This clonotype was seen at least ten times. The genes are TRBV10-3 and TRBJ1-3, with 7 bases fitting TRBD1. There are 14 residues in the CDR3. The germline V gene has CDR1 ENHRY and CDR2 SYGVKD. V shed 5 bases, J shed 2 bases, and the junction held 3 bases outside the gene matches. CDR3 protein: CAISNDRAGNTIYF. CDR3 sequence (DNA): TGTGCCATCAGTAATGACAGGGCTGGAAACACCATATATTTT.

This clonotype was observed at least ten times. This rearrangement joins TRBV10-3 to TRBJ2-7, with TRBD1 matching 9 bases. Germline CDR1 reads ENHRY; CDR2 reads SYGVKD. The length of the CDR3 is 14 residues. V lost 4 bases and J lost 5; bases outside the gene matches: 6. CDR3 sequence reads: CAISGAGQGDEQYF. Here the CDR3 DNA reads TGTGCCATCAGTGGAGCGGGACAGGGAGACGAGCAGTACTTC.

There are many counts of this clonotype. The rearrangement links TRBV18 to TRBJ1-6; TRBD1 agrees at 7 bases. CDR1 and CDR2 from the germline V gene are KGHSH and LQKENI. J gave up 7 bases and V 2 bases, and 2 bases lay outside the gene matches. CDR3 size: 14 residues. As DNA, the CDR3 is TGTGCCAGCTCACCAACAGGGGTGAATTCACCCCTCCACTTT. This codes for CASSPTGVNSPLHF.

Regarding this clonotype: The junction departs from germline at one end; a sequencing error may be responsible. As DNA, the CDR3 is TGTGACAGCAGCGTAGGACTAGCGGGTGGGAGCACAGATACGCAGTATTTT. Its translation is CDSSVGLAGGSTDTQYF. This rearrangement joins TRBV9 to TRBJ2-3; TRBD2 matches 11 bases. Germline V gene data show CDR1 as SGDLS and CDR2 as YYNGEE. This CDR3 contains 17 residues.

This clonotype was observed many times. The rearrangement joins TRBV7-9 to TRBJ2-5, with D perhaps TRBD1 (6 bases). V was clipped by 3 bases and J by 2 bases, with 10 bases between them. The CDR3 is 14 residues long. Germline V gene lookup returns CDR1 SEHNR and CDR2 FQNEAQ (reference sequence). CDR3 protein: CASSLQTGQETQYF. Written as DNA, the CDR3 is TGTGCCAGCAGCTTGCAGACAGGTCAAGAGACCCAGTACTTC.

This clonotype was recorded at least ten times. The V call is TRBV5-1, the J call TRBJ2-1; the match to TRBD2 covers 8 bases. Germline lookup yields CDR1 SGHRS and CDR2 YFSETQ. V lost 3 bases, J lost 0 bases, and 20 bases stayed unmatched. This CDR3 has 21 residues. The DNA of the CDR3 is TGCGCCAGCAGCTGGCCCCTGGTGAGGACTAGCTTTTCCCGCTCCTACAATGAGCAGTTCTTC. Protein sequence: CASSWPLVRTSFSRSYNEQFF.

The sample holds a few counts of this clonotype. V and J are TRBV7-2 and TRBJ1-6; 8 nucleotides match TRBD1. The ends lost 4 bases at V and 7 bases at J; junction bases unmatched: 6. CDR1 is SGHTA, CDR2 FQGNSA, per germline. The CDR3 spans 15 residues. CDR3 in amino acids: CASSSGTGQNSPLHF. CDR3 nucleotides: TGTGCCAGCAGCTCCGGGACAGGCCAGAATTCACCCCTCCACTTT.